This T cell receptor (beta chain) emerged from a study of blood T cell repertoires in COVID-19. Whole-study context: Cohort 3 donors counted as recovered after two negative PCRs, clearance, or resolved symptoms.

Trimming removed 7 bases at V and 5 bases at J, with 12 bases between. Germline CDR1 reads MNHEY; CDR2 reads SMNVEV (reference sequence). This CDR3 has 13 residues. Enrolled through a virtual design, the participants were between 18 and 89 years of age and came from about two dozen US areas. Libraries were prepared by immunoSEQ multiplex PCR; TCRdb keeps only in-frame clonotypes and omits some of them. The sample yields more than 200,000 clones, around 87% seen once. Sequenced: PBMCs or T cells enriched from blood (not recorded which). This rearrangement joins TRBV27 to TRBJ2-1; perhaps TRBD2 as D (5 bases). The clonotype originates from a man aged 25 to 40 in a cohort exposed to, infected with or recovered from COVID-19 (not recorded which). CDR3 sequence reads: CASTDSGDNEQFF. CDR3 nucleotides: TGTGCCAGCACCGACTCCGGGGACAATGAGCAGTTCTTC.